Described below is a single T cell receptor (beta chain) sequence and its context. Clones were sequenced by immunoSEQ multiplex PCR, and TCRdb holds only the in-frame ones, with some missing. The sample shows 70,000 or so clones, more than 75% of them seen only once. The data originate from a study of blood T cell repertoires in COVID-19. Study context: Samples taken during acute and convalescent COVID-19 were collected in the United States, Italy and Spain.

This CDR3 spans 15 amino acids. Trimming took 7 bases from V and 1 from J, leaving 17 bases between them. Germline CDR1 and CDR2: MNHEY and SVGAGI. This TCR was sampled from a human donor in a cohort sampled during active COVID-19. Sample: peripheral blood. This rearrangement joins TRBV6-5 to TRBJ2-7; weak D call: TRBD1 (6 bases). The CDR3 protein is CASILHRDWSYEQYF. For the CDR3, the DNA is TGTGCCAGCATTCTACACAGGGATTGGTCCTACGAGCAGTACTTC.